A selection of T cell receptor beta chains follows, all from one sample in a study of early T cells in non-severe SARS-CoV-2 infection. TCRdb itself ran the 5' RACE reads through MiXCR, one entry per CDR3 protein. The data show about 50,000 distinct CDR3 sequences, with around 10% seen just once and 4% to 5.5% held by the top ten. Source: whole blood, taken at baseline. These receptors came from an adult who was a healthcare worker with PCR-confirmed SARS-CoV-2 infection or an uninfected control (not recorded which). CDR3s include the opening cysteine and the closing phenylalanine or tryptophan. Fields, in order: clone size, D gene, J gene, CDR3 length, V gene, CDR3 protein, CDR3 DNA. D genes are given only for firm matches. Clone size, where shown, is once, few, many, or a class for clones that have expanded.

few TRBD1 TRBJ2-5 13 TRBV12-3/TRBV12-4 CASSYAGGETQYF TGTGCCAGCAGTTACGCAGGGGGAGAGACCCAGTACTTC
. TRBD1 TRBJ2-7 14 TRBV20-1 CSADDRVAFYEQYF TGCAGTGCCGATGACAGGGTCGCCTTCTACGAGCAGTACTTC
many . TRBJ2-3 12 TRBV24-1 CATSGSTDTQYF TGTGCCACCAGTGGAAGCACAGATACGCAGTATTTT
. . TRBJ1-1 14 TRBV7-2 CASSSGRGNTEAFF TGTGCCAGCAGCTCCGGACGGGGGAACACTGAAGCTTTCTTT
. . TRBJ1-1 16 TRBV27 CASSLRPSAVGTEAFF TGTGCCAGCAGTTTACGTCCGTCTGCCGTGGGCACTGAAGCTTTCTTT
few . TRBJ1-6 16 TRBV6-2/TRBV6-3 CASRRDSTSYNSPLHF TGTGCCAGCAGGAGGGACTCCACCTCCTATAATTCACCCCTCCACTTT
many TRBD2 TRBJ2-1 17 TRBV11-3 CASSLALAGISYNEQFF TGTGCCAGCAGCTTAGCACTAGCGGGGATTTCCTACAATGAGCAGTTCTTC
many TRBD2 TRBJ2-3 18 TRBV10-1 CASSGAFSGGTSTDTQYF TGCGCCAGCAGCGGAGCCTTTAGCGGGGGAACCAGCACAGATACGCAGTATTTT
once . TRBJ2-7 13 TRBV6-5 CASSQGRIYEQYF TGTGCCAGCTCACAGGGTAGGATCTACGAGCAGTACTTC
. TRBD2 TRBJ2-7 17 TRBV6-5 CASSYGVAGAEAYEQYF TGTGCCAGCAGTTACGGGGTAGCGGGAGCCGAGGCCTACGAGCAGTACTTC
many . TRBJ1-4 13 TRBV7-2 CASSLAGHGKLFF TGTGCCAGCAGCCTAGCGGGTCATGGAAAACTGTTTTTT
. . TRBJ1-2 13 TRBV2 CASSVGAAYGYTF TGTGCCAGCAGTGTTGGGGCCGCCTATGGCTACACCTTC
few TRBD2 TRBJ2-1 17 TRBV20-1 CSARVIGLGSGGGEQFF TGCAGTGCTAGAGTTATCGGCTTGGGGAGCGGGGGAGGAGAGCAGTTCTTC
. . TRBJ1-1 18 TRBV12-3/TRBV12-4 CASSKPFWGGGLNTEAFF TGTGCCAGCAGTAAACCTTTTTGGGGAGGGGGTTTGAACACTGAAGCTTTCTTT
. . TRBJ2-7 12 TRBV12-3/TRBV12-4 CASSGTPKEQYF TGTGCCAGCAGCGGGACTCCCAAGGAGCAGTACTTC
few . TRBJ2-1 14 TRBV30 CAWSVLASNNEQFF TGTGCCTGGAGTGTACTAGCAAGCAACAATGAGCAGTTCTTC
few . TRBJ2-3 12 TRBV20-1 CSAPSTTDTQYF TGCAGTGCCCCGTCCACCACAGATACGCAGTATTTT
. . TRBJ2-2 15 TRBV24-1 CATSATGSNTGELFF TGTGCCACCAGTGCCACAGGCTCGAACACCGGGGAGCTGTTTTTT
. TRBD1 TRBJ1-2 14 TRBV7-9 CASSFQTGMDGYTF TGTGCCAGCAGCTTTCAGACAGGGATGGACGGCTACACCTTC
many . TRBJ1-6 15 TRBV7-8 CASSFQLVPNSPLHF TGTGCCAGCAGCTTCCAGCTAGTCCCTAATTCACCCCTCCACTTT
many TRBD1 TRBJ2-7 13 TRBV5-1 CASTETGGYEQYF TGCGCCAGCACCGAGACAGGGGGCTACGAGCAGTACTTC
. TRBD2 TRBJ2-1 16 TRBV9 CASSVGALAGFNEQFF TGTGCCAGCAGCGTAGGGGCACTAGCGGGATTTAATGAGCAGTTCTTC
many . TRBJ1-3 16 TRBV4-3 CASSQGTQNSGNTIYF TGCGCCAGCAGCCAGGGGACTCAAAACTCTGGAAACACCATATATTTT
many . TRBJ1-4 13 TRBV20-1 CSAPGVTNEKLFF TGCAGTGCGCCAGGGGTAACTAATGAAAAACTGTTTTTT
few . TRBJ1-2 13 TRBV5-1 CASSPDGDQSYTF TGCGCCAGCAGTCCGGACGGCGATCAAAGCTACACCTTC
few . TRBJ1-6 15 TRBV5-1 CASSSGTEINSPLHF TGCGCCAGCAGCTCGGGCACAGAAATTAATTCACCCCTCCACTTT
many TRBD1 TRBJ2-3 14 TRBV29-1 CSAQTGGSTDTQYF TGCAGCGCCCAGACAGGGGGCAGCACAGATACGCAGTATTTT
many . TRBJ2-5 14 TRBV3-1 CASSYSGVGETQYF TGTGCCAGCAGCTACTCAGGGGTGGGGGAGACCCAGTACTTC
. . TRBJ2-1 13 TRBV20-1 CSASGGTYNEQFF TGCAGTGCTAGCGGGGGTACCTACAATGAGCAGTTCTTC
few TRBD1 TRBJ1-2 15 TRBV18 CASSPVQGADYGYTF TGTGCCAGCTCACCTGTACAGGGGGCTGACTATGGCTACACCTTC
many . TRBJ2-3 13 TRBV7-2 CASRIGSTDTQYF TGTGCTAGCAGAATTGGCAGCACAGATACGCAGTATTTT
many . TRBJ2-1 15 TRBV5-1 CASSLGVNSYNEQFF TGCGCCAGCAGCTTAGGGGTAAACTCCTACAATGAGCAGTTCTTC
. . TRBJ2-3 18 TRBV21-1 CASSKVRSGDSDTDTQYF TGTGCCAGCAGCAAAGTAAGATCGGGGGACAGCGACACAGATACGCAGTATTTT